A few counts support the clone carrying this T cell receptor (beta chain). The antigen is unknown. Other DNA sequences from this sample encode an identical CDR3 as well. These data come from a study of cytomegalovirus exposure and HLA in healthy donors. J gave up 1 base and V 5 bases, and 16 bases lay outside the gene matches. Germline CDR1 SGHRS, CDR2 YFSETQ. This CDR3 region has 19 residues. Study-wide findings and caveats: A later analysis reportedly identified an Asian-associated ancestry cluster as carrying fewer N-insertions than the approximately 730-donor mean. Most of the TCR beta V segments (in an earlier analysis) were productive either about 87% or about 30% of the time.

The PCR employed 60 Vbeta primers together with 13 Jbeta primers. Some clones are missing from TCRdb's copy, which holds only in-frame ones; the method was immunoSEQ multiplex PCR. The table has around 140,000 clones, about 77% seen once; the top ten hold 1.1% to 1.5%. Sequencing was performed on PBMCs. The clonotype comes from a woman aged 35 to 49 in good health and CMV-seronegative. This chain uses TRBV5-1 with TRBJ1-4; 8 bases are a match to TRBD1. DNA for the CDR3: TGCGCCAGCAGTTCAACTTTACCAGGGGGCAGGCGAACTAATGAAAAACTGTTTTTT. Translating gives CASSSTLPGGRRTNEKLFF.